The 20 T cell receptor beta chains below come from one sample, sequenced in a study of T-cell reconstitution after alpha-beta-depleted transplantation in children. The TCRbeta library was prepared with unique molecular identifiers. TCRdb reprocessed the PCR reads via MiXCR and lists one record per CDR3 protein. The table records 350,000 to 500,000 distinct CDR3 sequences, 43% of them present only once. The sequences come from PBMCs, collected before TCRalphabeta/CD19-depleted stem cell transplant. The receptors here all came from a girl aged 2 to 9 with aplastic anemia, due to receive a stem cell transplant.

The J gene is TRBJ2-3, the V gene TRBV7-6; 10 bases align to TRBD2. This CDR3 is built from 16 residues. J lost 2 bases, V lost 5 bases, and 7 bases had no gene match. From germline, CDR1 is SGHVS and CDR2 FNYEAQ. DNA for the CDR3: TGTGCCAGCAGCAAATTAGCGGGGGGAATCACAGATACGCAGTATTTT. Protein sequence: CASSKLAGGITDTQYF.

This clonotype has just a few counts. The V gene is TRBV20-1, the J gene TRBJ2-5, with no clear D. Deletions cut 0 bases from V and 7 bases from J, with 15 bases between. The CDR3 has 14 residues. The germline CDR1 and CDR2 sequences are DFQATT and SNEGSKA (reference sequence). CDR3 bases: TGCAGTGCTAGAGATTACATCTTGCTGACGACCCAGTACTTC. Protein sequence: CSARDYILLTTQYF.

This clonotype came up many times. The chain uses TRBV9 and TRBJ2-2, with 8 nucleotides matching TRBD2. This CDR3 has 18 residues. The germline V gene encodes CDR1 SGDLS and CDR2 YYNGEE. V lost 4 bases to trimming and J lost 7 bases; unmatched junction nucleotides: 18. The CDR3 region is CASSTHASGRASGGELFF. The CDR3 DNA follows: TGTGCCAGCAGCACCCATGCCAGCGGGAGAGCCTCGGGCGGGGAGCTGTTTTTT.

V and J are TRBV7-9 and TRBJ2-1, with TRBD1 matching 10 bases. Germline V gene lookup returns CDR1 SEHNR and CDR2 FQNEAQ (reference sequence). Unmatched junction bases numbered 9, after V lost 5 bases and J lost 8 bases. The CDR3 is 15 residues long. The CDR3 reads CASSPWRTGGHEQFF. In DNA, the CDR3 is TGTGCCAGCAGCCCCTGGAGGACAGGGGGGCATGAGCAGTTCTTC.

This clonotype appeared a few times. The CDR3 nucleotides are TGCAGTGCAACCACTAGCGGGAGACTCTACGAGCAGTACTTC. As protein: CSATTSGRLYEQYF. The V gene is TRBV20-1, the J gene TRBJ2-7; 11 bases are shared with TRBD2. The J segment lost 3 bases and the V segment lost 6 bases, leaving 7 bases of the junction unmatched. Germline values: CDR1 DFQATT, CDR2 SNEGSKA (reference sequence). The CDR3 has 14 amino acids.

On this clonotype: Since a much larger clone is just one base distant, this may be a read error. The chain combines TRBV13 with TRBJ1-1; a possible D gene is TRBD1 (5 bases). CDR1 and CDR2 (germline): PRHDT, FYEKMQ (reference sequence). Trimming shortened V by 5 bases and J by 3 bases, and 10 bases separated the two germline ends. The CDR3 has 13 amino acids. The CDR3 bases are TGTGCCAGCAGCCAACAGGATTACACTGAAGCTTTCTTT. It codes for CASSQQDYTEAFF.

The CDR3 loop reads CASKLPGLLDEQFF. Written as DNA, the CDR3 is TGCGCCAGCAAGTTACCAGGGCTGCTCGATGAGCAGTTCTTC. The chain links TRBV5-1 to TRBJ2-1; perhaps TRBD1 as D (5 bases). The length of the CDR3 is 14 residues. Looked up from germline, CDR1 is SGHRS and CDR2 is YFSETQ. V lost 6 bases to trimming and J lost 8 bases, with 18 bases between them.

The chain carries TRBV5-1 and TRBJ2-7; 13 bases map to TRBD2. Germline V gives CDR1 SGHRS, CDR2 YFSETQ. Trimming cost V 4 bases and J 6 bases; bases outside gene matches: 7. The CDR3 covers 15 residues. The CDR3 spells CASSTAGLAGVEQYF. CDR3 bases: TGCGCCAGCAGCACAGCAGGACTAGCGGGAGTCGAGCAGTACTTC.

The rearrangement uses TRBV20-1 and TRBJ2-3; TRBD2 matches 7 bases. There are 17 residues in the CDR3. J gave up 1 base and V 4 bases, and 14 bases lay outside the gene matches. Germline CDR1 is DFQATT and CDR2 is SNEGSKA (reference sequence). The CDR3, as DNA: TGCAGTGCTACGAGGGGAGGGGCTAGCGGACGCACAGATACGCAGTATTTT. Its protein is CSATRGGASGRTDTQYF.

The chain links TRBV5-1 to TRBJ2-3; TRBD2 might be the D (6 bases). Germline V gene lookup returns CDR1 SGHRS and CDR2 YFSETQ. CDR3 length: 15 residues. Trimming removed 1 base at V and 4 bases at J, with 13 bases between. CDR3: CASSLWRDKSDTQYF. Written as DNA, the CDR3 is TGCGCCAGCAGCTTGTGGCGGGATAAGTCAGATACGCAGTATTTT.

This clonotype has just a few counts. The CDR3: CASSQVVSSGRLTNTGELFF. CDR3 coding DNA: TGTGCCAGCAGCCAAGTTGTGTCTAGCGGGAGGTTAACGAACACCGGGGAGCTGTTTTTT. V gene TRBV3-1 combines with J gene TRBJ2-2; 11 positions match TRBD2. The V and J ends lost 1 base and 0 bases, in that order; junction bases with no gene match: 10. This CDR3 has 20 amino acids. The germline CDR1 and CDR2 sequences are LGHDT and YNNKEL (reference sequence).

This clonotype was observed many times. The chain is built from TRBV12-3 or TRBV12-4 and TRBJ2-2, with unresolved D. V was cut by 3 bases and J by 3 bases, with 5 bases left in between. CDR3 length equals 13 residues. CDR3: CASSFQDTGELFF. CDR3 DNA: TGTGCCAGCAGTTTCCAGGACACCGGGGAGCTGTTTTTT.

The chain links TRBV18 to TRBJ2-1, with 10 bases identical to TRBD2. The CDR3 extends over 15 amino acids. Unmatched junction bases numbered 8, after V lost 4 bases and J lost 8 bases. Germline CDR1 and CDR2: KGHSH and LQKENI. CDR3 residues: CASSLAGLARDEQFF. Written as DNA, the CDR3 is TGTGCCAGCTCACTGGCGGGACTAGCGAGGGATGAGCAGTTCTTC. The full variable domain, its missing parts supplied by reference TRBV18 and TRBJ2-1, is NAGVMQNPRHLVRRRGQEARLRCSPMKGHSHVYWYRQLPEEGLKFMVYLQKENIIDESGMPKERFSAEFPKEGPSILRIQQVVRGDSAAYFCASSLAGLARDEQFFGPGTRLTVL.

This clonotype was detected ten times or more. The chain employs TRBV6-6 and TRBJ1-1; D is uncertain. The CDR3 contains 12 residues. The ends were cut back, 6 bases at V and 6 bases at J, with 11 bases in the middle. Germline-derived CDR1 and CDR2 are MNHNY and SVGAGI (reference sequence). The CDR3 nucleotides are TGTGCCAGCAGCCCCTTGAGGGCTGAAGCTTTCTTT. This translates into CASSPLRAEAFF.

Only a few counts were recorded for this clonotype. The rearrangement links TRBV7-3 to TRBJ2-1; D may be TRBD2 (5 bases). This CDR3 has 13 residues. CDR1 SGHTA and CDR2 FQGTGA come from the germline V gene. Trimming removed 2 bases from V and 5 bases from J, with 7 bases in between. In DNA, the CDR3 is TGTGCCAGCAGCTTACTAGCCAACAATGAGCAGTTCTTC. Its translation is CASSLLANNEQFF.

V is TRBV4-1 and J is TRBJ2-7; TRBD1 agrees at 8 bases. Germline V gene sequence: CDR1 MGHRA, CDR2 YSYEKL. V shed 0 bases and J 5 bases; nucleotides not matched to a gene: 12. The CDR3 covers 17 residues. The CDR3 loop is CASSQDEARTGMDEQYF. The CDR3 DNA sequence: TGCGCCAGCAGCCAAGATGAAGCAAGGACAGGGATGGACGAGCAGTACTTC.

This clonotype was picked up many times. This rearrangement joins TRBV7-9 to TRBJ1-3; D perhaps matches TRBD1 (5 bases). The CDR3 length is 16 residues. Trimming stripped 5 bases from V and 0 bases from J, with 14 bases between. Per the germline V gene, CDR1 is SEHNR and CDR2 is FQNEAQ (reference sequence). The CDR3 sequence: CASSGGVQGSGNTIYF. CDR3 DNA: TGTGCCAGCAGCGGAGGCGTTCAGGGCTCTGGAAACACCATATATTTT.

The chain joins TRBV28 to TRBJ2-3; a weak D match, TRBD2 (6 bases). CDR3 length: 15 amino acids. Germline CDR1 and CDR2: MDHEN and SYDVKM. V was shortened by 5 bases and J by 4 bases, with 16 bases between the two germline ends. CDR3 DNA: TGTGCCAGCAGTACCCGGACTATCGGGGCAGATACGCAGTATTTT. It yields the protein CASSTRTIGADTQYF.

Here the CDR3 DNA reads TGTGCCAGCAGTTGGGTAGCCAAAAACATTCAGTACTTC. This codes for CASSWVAKNIQYF. The chain is built from TRBV6-2 or TRBV6-3 and TRBJ2-4; D gene uncertain. The length of the CDR3 is 13 residues. Trimming removed 4 bases at V and 0 bases at J, with 4 bases between. Germline CDR1 is MNHEY and CDR2 is SVGEGT.

V usage is TRBV28 and J usage is TRBJ1-4; TRBD1 agrees at 7 bases. Germline V gives CDR1 MDHEN, CDR2 SYDVKM. V dropped 4 bases and J dropped 3; count of bases not matched to a gene: 5. The CDR3 has 15 amino acids. The CDR3 nucleotides read TGTGCCAGCAGTTGGCTGACAGGGTCTAATGAAAAACTGTTTTTT. Translating gives CASSWLTGSNEKLFF.